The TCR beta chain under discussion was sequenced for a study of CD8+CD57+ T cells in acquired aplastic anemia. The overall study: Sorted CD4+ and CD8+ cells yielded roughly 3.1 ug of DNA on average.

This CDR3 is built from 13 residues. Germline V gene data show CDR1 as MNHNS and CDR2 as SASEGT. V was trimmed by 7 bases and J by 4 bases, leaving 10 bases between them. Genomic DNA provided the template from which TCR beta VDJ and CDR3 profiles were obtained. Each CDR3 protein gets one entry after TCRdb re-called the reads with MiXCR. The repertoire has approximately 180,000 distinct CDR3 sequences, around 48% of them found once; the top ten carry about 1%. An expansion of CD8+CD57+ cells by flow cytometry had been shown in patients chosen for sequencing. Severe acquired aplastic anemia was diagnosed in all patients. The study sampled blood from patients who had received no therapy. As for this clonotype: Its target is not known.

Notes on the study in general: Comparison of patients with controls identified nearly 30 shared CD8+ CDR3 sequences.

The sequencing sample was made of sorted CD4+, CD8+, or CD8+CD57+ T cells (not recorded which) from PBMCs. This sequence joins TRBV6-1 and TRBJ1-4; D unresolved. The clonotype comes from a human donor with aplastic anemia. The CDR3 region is CASIPFFNEKLFF. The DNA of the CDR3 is TGTGCCAGCATCCCTTTTTTTAATGAAAAACTGTTTTTT.